The present entry profiles one T cell receptor beta chain with its context. The sample is drawn from a study of shared clonotypes between healthy human individuals. Libraries were prepared by immunoSEQ multiplex PCR; TCRdb keeps only in-frame clonotypes and omits some of them. The table includes about half a million clones, about four fifths detected once. The CDR3 is 13 amino acids. V lost 3 bases to trimming and J lost 3 bases, with 9 bases between them. The germline CDR1 and CDR2 sequences are SGHNT and YENEEA. The clonotype originates from a woman in her forties in good health. Some clones in this sample may be carry-over from other donors' samples. The rearrangement joins TRBV11-3 to TRBJ2-7; TRBD1 is a possible D gene (6 bases). The sequenced sample was PBMCs. The CDR3 nucleotides read TGTGCCAGCAGCTTTGAACAGGGCTACGAGCAGTACTTC. Translated, it gives CASSFEQGYEQYF.